What follows is one T cell receptor (beta chain) and its context. Its antigen is unidentified. This entry comes from a study of OX40 agonist ivuxolimab in advanced cancers. Study-wide context: The dose of intravenous ivuxolimab that patients received every 2 weeks ranged from 0.01 to 10 mg/kg. Hepatocellular carcinoma, melanoma, renal cell or head and neck cancer was diagnosed in the dose-escalation patients. Study results and caveats: The study observed clonal expansion of CD4+ and CD8+ blood T cells by week 6 at 0.1 to 3.0 mg/kg. Among T cells, CD8+ cells averaged more expanded clones than CD4+ cells.

Profiled with immunoSEQ multiplex PCR; TCRdb holds only in-frame clones, not every one. Here the sample spans tens of thousands of clones, around 84% being singletons. The V gene lost 9 bases and the J gene lost 2 bases, with 13 bases spanning the gap. The length of the CDR3 is 13 residues. Germline CDR1 and CDR2: SGHTS and YDEGEE. The chain joins TRBV5-8 to TRBJ2-3, with no clear D. The specimen comprised CD4+ or CD8+ T cells sorted from blood, sampled in a trial of the OX40 agonist ivuxolimab. The sequence was collected from an adult with an advanced solid tumor such as melanoma, head and neck, liver or kidney cancer. This chain's CDR3 is CATTGRYTDTQYF. The CDR3 DNA reads as TGTGCCACCACCGGGCGTTACACAGATACGCAGTATTTT.